One and the same sample provided the 21 T cell receptor beta chains below, sequenced in a study of T cell responses to AZD1222 COVID-19 vaccine. TCRdb's copy holds only in-frame clones and misses some; the assay was immunoSEQ multiplex PCR. The table shows 150,000 to 200,000 clones, with approximately 93% occurring only once. The sample was peripheral blood, taken on day 0 of AZD1222 vaccination. The receptors come from an adult in good health.

This chain joins TRBV10-3 and TRBJ1-1, with D unresolved. The V end lost 0 bases, the J end lost 2 bases, and 22 bases lay between the germline ends. The V gene's germline CDR1 is ENHRY and CDR2 SYGVKD. This CDR3 has 19 residues. CDR3: CAISESWPLWAFGNTEAFF. The CDR3 nucleotides read TGTGCCATCAGTGAGTCGTGGCCGCTGTGGGCTTTTGGAAACACTGAAGCTTTCTTT.

This sequence joins TRBV4-1 and TRBJ2-7, with 8 bases that match TRBD1. V gave up 0 bases and J gave up 6 bases; unmatched junction bases: 7. The CDR3 runs to 15 residues. Germline V gene lookup returns CDR1 MGHRA and CDR2 YSYEKL. CDR3 amino acids: CASSQEGQGATEQYF. As DNA, the CDR3 is TGCGCCAGCAGCCAAGAAGGGCAGGGGGCGACCGAGCAGTACTTC.

As concerns this clone: An end of the junction differs from the germline gene, which may be a read error. This chain joins TRBV10-3 and TRBJ1-2; D ambiguous. CDR1 is ENHRY, CDR2 SYGVKD, per germline. The CDR3 consists of 17 residues. The CDR3 DNA follows: TGTGCCATCAGTAAGTCGGCGGGCAGTCCCTATTCGTGGGGCTACACCTTC. As protein: CAISKSAGSPYSWGYTF.

This chain uses TRBV27 with TRBJ1-5; D is ambiguous. The CDR3 loop spans 13 amino acids. Germline lookup yields CDR1 MNHEY and CDR2 SMNVEV (reference sequence). Deletions cut 0 bases from V and 5 bases from J, with 5 bases between. CDR3 sequence: CASSLSGHQPQHF. DNA for the CDR3: TGTGCCAGCAGTTTATCAGGGCATCAGCCCCAGCATTTT.

This chain connects TRBV5-1 to TRBJ2-1; D is unresolved. The CDR3 runs 13 residues. With 0 bases removed from V and 5 bases from J, the gap between germline ends came to 6 bases. Germline V gene data show CDR1 as SGHRS and CDR2 as YFSETQ. The CDR3 is CASSLEPDNEQFF. The CDR3 DNA is TGCGCCAGCAGCTTGGAGCCAGACAATGAGCAGTTCTTC.

This chain uses TRBV5-1 with TRBJ1-1; D uncertain. CDR3 length: 14 residues. Trimming shortened V by 0 bases and J by 4 bases, and 10 bases separated the two germline ends. Germline assignment: CDR1 SGHRS and CDR2 YFSETQ. CDR3 in DNA: TGCGCCAGCAGCTTGGGTCAGGAGGTCACTGAAGCTTTCTTT. Protein product: CASSLGQEVTEAFF. Combining the CDR3 with reference TRBV5-1 and TRBJ1-1 gives the whole variable domain KAGVTQTPRYLIKTRGQQVTLSCSPISGHRSVSWYQQTPGQGLQFLFEYFSETQRNKGNFPGRFSGRQFSNSRSEMNVSTLELGDSALYLCASSLGQEVTEAFFGQGTRLTVV.

The rearrangement joins TRBV6-6 to TRBJ2-1; TRBD2 might be the D (7 bases). Looked up from germline, CDR1 is MNHNY and CDR2 is SVGAGI (reference sequence). The CDR3 is 13 residues long. V lost 9 bases and J lost 4, with 13 bases in between. CDR3 sequence reads: CASAGGRYNEQFF. CDR3 DNA: TGTGCCAGTGCCGGGGGGCGATACAATGAGCAGTTCTTC.

The V call is TRBV5-8, the J call TRBJ1-2; no reliable D call. Germline loops: CDR1 SGHTS, CDR2 YDEGEE. V dropped 3 bases and J dropped 12 bases, with 15 bases sitting between them. This CDR3 has 12 amino acids. The CDR3 DNA reads as TGTGCCAGCAGCTGGGTCGGGCTTCCGGACACCTTC. Protein product: CASSWVGLPDTF. The whole variable domain, filled in from reference TRBV5-8 and TRBJ1-2, reads EAGVTQSPTHLIKTRGQQATLRCSPISGHTSVYWYQQALGLGLQFLLWYDEGEERNRGNFPPRFSGRQFPNYSSELNVNALELEDSALYLCASSWVGLPDTFGSGTRLTVV.

J is TRBJ1-6 and V is TRBV6-1; D remains unclear. The germline V and J ends were trimmed by 1 base and 8 bases, with 9 bases remaining between them. CDR1 MNHNS and CDR2 SASEGT come from the germline V gene. The CDR3 spans 14 residues. This CDR3 is CASSEGMDYSPLHF. CDR3 coding DNA: TGTGCCAGCAGTGAAGGGATGGACTATTCACCCCTCCACTTT.

This rearrangement joins TRBV20-1 to TRBJ2-3, with D uncertain. The length of the CDR3 is 10 residues. Germline V CDR1 and CDR2: DFQATT, SNEGSKA (reference sequence). Trimming took off 5 bases at V and 2 bases at J, with 2 bases between the two ends. The CDR3 coding sequence is TGCAGTGCTGACACAGATACGCAGTATTTT. It encodes CSADTDTQYF.

The J gene is TRBJ2-5, the V gene TRBV6-2 or TRBV6-3; the D gene is possibly TRBD2 (7 bases). The CDR3 has 16 residues. Germline CDR1 MNHEY, CDR2 SVGEGT. The V end was cut by 2 bases, the J end by 2 bases, with 15 bases between. The DNA of the CDR3 is TGTGCCAGCAGTTACGAGGGGGGGAAACCGCAAGAGACCCAGTACTTC. Translating it yields CASSYEGGKPQETQYF.

The chain carries TRBV2 and TRBJ1-1; unclear D gene. The CDR3 loop spans 12 amino acids. Looked up from germline, CDR1 is SNHLY and CDR2 is FYNNEI. Trimming stripped 6 bases from V and 9 bases from J, with 14 bases between. CDR3: CASRRMSQKAFF. The CDR3 DNA reads TGTGCCAGCAGGAGGATGAGTCAAAAAGCTTTCTTT. The whole variable domain, remainder taken from reference TRBV2 and TRBJ1-1, is EPEVTQTPSHQVTQMGQEVILRCVPISNHLYFYWYRQILGQKVEFLVSFYNNEISEKSEIFDDQFSVERPDGSNFTLKIRSTKLEDSAMYFCASRRMSQKAFFGQGTRLTVV.

The V and J genes are TRBV19 and TRBJ2-1; 7 bases align to TRBD1. Germline V lookup: CDR1 LNHDA, CDR2 SQIVND (reference sequence). With 4 bases clipped from V and 2 bases from J, the junction kept 2 bases outside the gene matches. This CDR3 is 14 amino acids long. CDR3 in amino acids: CASSRGGTYNEQFF. The DNA of the CDR3 is TGTGCCAGTAGTAGAGGGGGCACCTACAATGAGCAGTTCTTC.

This rearrangement joins TRBV4-2 to TRBJ2-1, with a possible D match to TRBD2 (6 bases). The CDR3 has 16 residues. Trimming took 3 bases from V and 9 from J, leaving 21 bases between them. Germline V gene sequence: CDR1 LGHNA, CDR2 YNFKEQ. In DNA, the CDR3 is TGTGCCAGCAGCCAGGGATATAGCGGTCTTTTGCGTGAGCAGTTCTTC. This encodes CASSQGYSGLLREQFF.

The V and J genes are TRBV7-9 and TRBJ2-1; D is unresolved. V dropped 4 bases and J dropped 9 bases, with 19 bases sitting between them. In germline, CDR1 is SEHNR, CDR2 FQNEAQ (reference sequence). CDR3 length: 15 amino acids. The CDR3 here is CASSSHPNYGGEQFF. DNA for the CDR3: TGTGCCAGCAGCTCCCACCCTAACTATGGTGGTGAGCAGTTCTTC.

The chain employs TRBV7-9 and TRBJ2-7; TRBD2 might be the D (6 bases). Germline CDR1 and CDR2: SEHNR and FQNEAQ (reference sequence). This CDR3 has 17 residues. The V end lost 5 bases, the J end lost 7 bases, and 27 bases lay between the germline ends. For the CDR3, the DNA is TGTGCCAGCAGCCATGTGTCTGGCGGGACCCGTTCGGGGGAGCAGTACTTC. Translated: CASSHVSGGTRSGEQYF.

The genes are TRBV12-3 or TRBV12-4 and TRBJ2-1; 11 bases fit TRBD2. This CDR3 region has 13 residues. With 9 bases clipped from V and 8 bases from J, the junction kept 6 bases outside the gene matches. This CDR3 is CASGWTSGYEQFF. The CDR3 DNA is TGTGCCAGTGGGTGGACTAGCGGGTATGAGCAGTTCTTC.

The V call is TRBV29-1, the J call TRBJ2-7; D might be TRBD1 (6 bases). The CDR3 loop spans 14 amino acids. Germline CDR1 reads SQVTM; CDR2 reads ANQGSEA. V was trimmed by 4 bases and J by 5 bases, leaving 18 bases between them. The CDR3 nucleotides are TGCAGCGTTGGTGCAGGGGCGGTGTTCGACGAGCAGTACTTC. Its translation is CSVGAGAVFDEQYF.

The chain couples TRBV15 to TRBJ1-5; D unresolved. V dropped 0 bases and J dropped 7 bases, with 7 bases sitting between them. Germline V lookup: CDR1 LNHNV, CDR2 YYDKDF (reference sequence). The CDR3 extends over 13 amino acids. This CDR3 reads CATSRDFEQPQHF. CDR3 in DNA: TGTGCCACCAGCAGAGATTTCGAACAGCCCCAGCATTTT. Variable domain in full (rest from reference TRBV15 and TRBJ1-5): DAMVIQNPRYQVTQFGKPVTLSCSQTLNHNVMYWYQQKSSQAPKLLFHYYDKDFNNEADTPDNFQSRRPNTSFCFLDIRSPGLGDTAMYLCATSRDFEQPQHFGDGTRLSIL.

The chain carries TRBV6-5 and TRBJ1-2; D is undetermined. The CDR3 totals 11 residues. Germline V lookup: CDR1 MNHEY, CDR2 SVGAGI. This chain's CDR3 is CGITAAYGYTF. DNA for the CDR3: TGTGGGATTACAGCAGCCTATGGCTACACCTTC.

This clone was detected only once. This rearrangement joins TRBV5-1 to TRBJ1-1; unclear D gene. The germline CDR1 and CDR2 sequences are SGHRS and YFSETQ. V was clipped by 3 bases and J by 8 bases, with 26 bases between them. The CDR3 has 17 residues. The CDR3 sequence is CASSSSVLMLDGGEAFF. The CDR3 bases are TGCGCCAGCAGCTCTTCCGTATTAATGTTGGACGGAGGGGAAGCTTTCTTT. The whole variable domain, remainder taken from reference TRBV5-1 and TRBJ1-1, is KAGVTQTPRYLIKTRGQQVTLSCSPISGHRSVSWYQQTPGQGLQFLFEYFSETQRNKGNFPGRFSGRQFSNSRSEMNVSTLELGDSALYLCASSSSVLMLDGGEAFFGQGTRLTVV.